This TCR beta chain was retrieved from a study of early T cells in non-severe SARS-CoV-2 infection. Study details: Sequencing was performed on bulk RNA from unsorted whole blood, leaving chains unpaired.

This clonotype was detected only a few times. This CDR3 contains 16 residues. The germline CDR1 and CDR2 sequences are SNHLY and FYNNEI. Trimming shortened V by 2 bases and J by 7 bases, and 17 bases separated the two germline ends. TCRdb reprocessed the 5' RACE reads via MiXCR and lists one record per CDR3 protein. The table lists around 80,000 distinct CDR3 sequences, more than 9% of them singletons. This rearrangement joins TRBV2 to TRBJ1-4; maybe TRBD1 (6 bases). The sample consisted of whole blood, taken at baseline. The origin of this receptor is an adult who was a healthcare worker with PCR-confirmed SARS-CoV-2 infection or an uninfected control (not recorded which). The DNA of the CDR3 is TGTGCCAGCAGTGAATTATGGGGTACAGGGACTGAAAAACTGTTTTTT. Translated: CASSELWGTGTEKLFF.